One sample yielded the 16 T cell receptor beta chains listed below, sequenced in a study of OX40 agonist ivuxolimab in advanced cancers. Data came from immunoSEQ multiplex PCR; TCRdb stores just in-frame clones and leaves some out. The sample includes approximately 76,000 clones, approximately 85% of them seen just once. The sample consisted of CD4+ or CD8+ T cells sorted from blood, taken in a trial of the OX40 agonist ivuxolimab. The receptors shown here come from an adult with an advanced solid tumor such as melanoma, head and neck, liver or kidney cancer.

The V call is TRBV13, the J call TRBJ2-1; 10 positions match TRBD1. V was pared by 5 bases and J by 7 bases, with 8 bases of the junction left unmatched. CDR3 size: 15 residues. The germline V gene has CDR1 PRHDT and CDR2 FYEKMQ (reference sequence). This chain's CDR3 is CASSQAGTGVNEQFF. CDR3 DNA: TGTGCCAGCAGCCAAGCCGGGACAGGGGTGAATGAGCAGTTCTTC.

V and J are TRBV9 and TRBJ2-3; D unresolved. V dropped 0 bases and J dropped 2 bases, with 7 bases sitting between them. CDR3 length: 14 amino acids. In germline, CDR1 is SGDLS, CDR2 YYNGEE. The CDR3 protein is CASSVGRSTDTQYF. The CDR3 DNA is TGTGCCAGCAGCGTAGGTCGATCCACAGATACGCAGTATTTT.

The chain carries TRBV19 and TRBJ2-1, with a possible D match to TRBD2 (7 bases). The CDR3 length is 16 residues. Germline V CDR1 and CDR2: LNHDA, SQIVND (reference sequence). Trimming shortened V by 1 base and J by 5 bases, and 15 bases separated the two germline ends. The CDR3 DNA follows: TGTGCCAGTAGTATAGCGTGGGGGGGGCGTAACAATGAGCAGTTCTTC. It is translated as CASSIAWGGRNNEQFF.

The CDR3 coding sequence is TGTGCCAGCAGCTTAAACCCAGGGACAGATACGCAGTATTTT. It translates to CASSLNPGTDTQYF. V and J are TRBV11-2 and TRBJ2-3; D might be TRBD1 (5 bases). V dropped 2 bases and J dropped 3 bases, with 9 bases sitting between them. The CDR3 sequence is 14 residues long. Germline V CDR1 and CDR2: SGHAT, FQNNGV. Filled out from reference TRBV11-2 and TRBJ2-3, the complete variable domain reads EAGVAQSPRYKIIEKRQSVAFWCNPISGHATLYWYQQILGQGPKLLIQFQNNGVVDDSQLPKDRFSAERLKGVDSTLKIQPAKLEDSAVYLCASSLNPGTDTQYFGPGTRLTVL.

This chain joins TRBV7-6 and TRBJ1-4, with 12 nucleotides matching TRBD1. Germline trimming cut 5 bases from V and 5 bases from J; bases unmatched to any gene: 6. CDR1 is SGHVS, CDR2 FNYEAQ, per germline. This CDR3 is 16 amino acids long. Written as DNA, the CDR3 is TGTGCCAGCAGCACGGGACAGGGGGCGTGGAATGAAAAACTGTTTTTT. Translation: CASSTGQGAWNEKLFF.

The chain employs TRBV6-1 and TRBJ2-7; D possibly corresponds to TRBD1 (5 bases). Trimming removed 2 bases at V and 1 base at J, with 9 bases between. This CDR3 has 14 residues. Germline assignment: CDR1 MNHNS and CDR2 SASEGT. CDR3 DNA: TGTGCCAGCAGTGAAAAAGGGGATTCCTACGAGCAGTACTTC. It encodes CASSEKGDSYEQYF.

The chain employs TRBV21-1 and TRBJ1-6; the D call TRBD1 from the table was never checked on the DNA. TRBV21-1 represents a pseudogene. CDR3 length equals 13 residues. The CDR3 nucleotides read TGTGCCAGCAGCCTAGGGGGAAGTTCACCCCTCCACTTT. Its protein is CASSLGGSSPLHF.

The chain employs TRBV11-3 and TRBJ2-2; D gene ambiguous. Germline V gene lookup returns CDR1 SGHNT and CDR2 YENEEA. The CDR3 is made up of 15 amino acids. V dropped 1 base and J dropped 0 bases, with 6 bases sitting between them. The CDR3 nucleotides read TGTGCCAGCAGCTTAGGTCCAGCGAACACCGGGGAGCTGTTTTTT. This translates into CASSLGPANTGELFF.

This clone is labeled as large (0.1 to 1%). V and J are TRBV10-3 and TRBJ1-2, with D possibly matching TRBD1 (6 bases). Trimming cost V 6 bases and J 8 bases, with 16 bases left between them. Germline V gene lookup returns CDR1 ENHRY and CDR2 SYGVKD. This CDR3 is built from 13 residues. Here the CDR3 DNA reads TGTGCCATCAGAACACGGACAGCTCTGGGCTACACCTTC. It translates to CAIRTRTALGYTF.

The rearrangement joins TRBV5-1 to TRBJ2-3, with D possibly TRBD1 on 6 matching bases. The V end was cut by 9 bases, the J end by 2 bases, with 16 bases between. The CDR3 is 14 amino acids. From germline, CDR1 is SGHRS and CDR2 YFSETQ. CDR3: CAKDRPILTDTQYF. CDR3 coding DNA: TGCGCCAAAGACAGGCCTATACTCACAGATACGCAGTATTTT. The variable domain in full, completed from reference TRBV5-1 and TRBJ2-3, reads KAGVTQTPRYLIKTRGQQVTLSCSPISGHRSVSWYQQTPGQGLQFLFEYFSETQRNKGNFPGRFSGRQFSNSRSEMNVSTLELGDSALYLCAKDRPILTDTQYFGPGTRLTVL.

V gene TRBV19 combines with J gene TRBJ2-2, with 8 nucleotides matching TRBD1. The V gene end was trimmed by 5 bases and the J gene end by 0 bases; junction bases not matched to a gene: 5. The CDR3 sequence is 16 residues long. CDR1 and CDR2 (germline): LNHDA, SQIVND (reference sequence). In DNA, the CDR3 is TGTGCCAGTAGTCCTCTACAGGGGGCGAACACCGGGGAGCTGTTTTTT. This translates into CASSPLQGANTGELFF. Combining the CDR3 with reference TRBV19 and TRBJ2-2 gives the whole variable domain DGGITQSPKYLFRKEGQNVTLSCEQNLNHDAMYWYRQDPGQGLRLIYYSQIVNDFQKGDIAEGYSVSREKKESFPLTVTSAQKNPTAFYLCASSPLQGANTGELFFGEGSRLTVL.

This clone was detected only once. J is TRBJ2-7 and V is TRBV10-1; TRBD2 matches 9 bases. The ends lost 4 bases at V and 3 bases at J; junction bases unmatched: 1. The CDR3 is made up of 13 amino acids. Germline CDR1 is WNHNN and CDR2 is SYGVQD (reference sequence). CDR3 coding DNA: TGCGCCAGCAGTGTAGCGGGAGACTACGAGCAGTACTTC. Translation gives CASSVAGDYEQYF.

The genes are TRBV7-9 and TRBJ2-1; 9 bases fit TRBD2. The CDR3 extends over 16 amino acids. V shed 1 base and J 8 bases; nucleotides not matched to a gene: 9. The germline gives CDR1 SEHNR, CDR2 FQNEAQ (reference sequence). CDR3 sequence reads: CASSLDGGRGLDEQFF. The CDR3 DNA reads as TGTGCCAGCAGCTTAGACGGCGGGAGGGGCCTAGATGAGCAGTTCTTC.

The chain uses TRBV4-1 and TRBJ2-7, with no clear D. Trimming removed 0 bases at V and 0 bases at J, with 9 bases between. The CDR3 consists of 15 residues. Germline assignment: CDR1 MGHRA and CDR2 YSYEKL. CDR3 sequence reads: CASSQDYPNSYEQYF. The DNA for the CDR3 is TGCGCCAGCAGCCAAGATTATCCAAACTCCTACGAGCAGTACTTC.

This sequence joins TRBV19 and TRBJ2-1; maybe TRBD1 (5 bases). The germline V and J ends were trimmed by 6 bases and 6 bases, with 12 bases remaining between them. This CDR3 has 13 amino acids. Germline lookup yields CDR1 LNHDA and CDR2 SQIVND (reference sequence). The CDR3 DNA is TGTGCCAGTAGATGGGGCGGCGGCAATGAGCAGTTCTTC. Translated: CASRWGGGNEQFF. The variable domain in full, with the rest retrieved from reference TRBV19 and TRBJ2-1, is DGGITQSPKYLFRKEGQNVTLSCEQNLNHDAMYWYRQDPGQGLRLIYYSQIVNDFQKGDIAEGYSVSREKKESFPLTVTSAQKNPTAFYLCASRWGGGNEQFFGPGTRLTVL.

The chain links TRBV29-1 to TRBJ2-7; 9 nucleotides align to TRBD1. J lost 4 bases, V lost 6 bases, and 10 bases had no gene match. The CDR3 sequence is 14 residues long. Germline V lookup: CDR1 SQVTM, CDR2 ANQGSEA. CDR3 amino acids: CSVGALDRGYEQYF. The CDR3 DNA follows: TGCAGCGTAGGGGCCCTGGACAGGGGTTACGAGCAGTACTTC.